This T cell receptor (beta chain) was identified during a study of cytomegalovirus exposure and HLA in healthy donors. Across the whole study: Earlier work reported 110 million or so unique TCR beta sequences from 150 million to 200 million T cells. Roughly 89 million unique TCR sequences came from HLA-typed donors in an early release.

Trimming at V came to 4 bases and at J to 3 bases, leaving 4 bases not matched to a gene. Germline V gives CDR1 MNHNS, CDR2 SASEGT. CDR3 length: 14 amino acids. Primers for the PCR totalled 60 Vbeta and 13 Jbeta. Authors' data handling: A follow-up analysis tallied 65 million to 80 million unique TCR beta chains, roughly 11 million shared. Method: immunoSEQ multiplex PCR; TCRdb's copy keeps in-frame clones and lacks some. V and J calls and clone size come straight from that table; D and trimming were deduced from the DNA. Found here are tens of thousands of clones, almost 70% of them singletons; the top ten hold around 17%.

V is TRBV6-1 and J is TRBJ1-2; 8 positions agree with TRBD1. Sequencing was done on a sample of PBMCs. The source of this sequence is a man aged 35-49 years in good health and CMV-seropositive. The CDR3, as DNA: TGTGCCAGCAGTGGCCTGACAGGGGACTATGGCTACACCTTC. It translates to CASSGLTGDYGYTF.